This T cell receptor beta chain was captured by sequencing in a study of blood T cells in healthy people across ages. A second roughly 6 to 11 cycle PCR used barcoded and J-beta primers. TCRdb reanalysed the 5' RACE reads using MiXCR and keeps one entry per CDR3 protein. The sample carries roughly 830,000 distinct CDR3 sequences, around 62% recorded once. Trimming took 5 bases from V and 3 from J, leaving 18 bases between them. Germline V gene lookup returns CDR1 SGHVS and CDR2 FQNEAQ. The CDR3 extends over 16 amino acids. This TCR was recovered from a man in his thirties or forties in good health. Specimen: blood. The rearrangement uses TRBV7-8 and TRBJ2-3; D not resolved. The CDR3 DNA sequence: TGTGCCAGCAGCCCTTCCGGGCTGGGGTTGACAGATACGCAGTATTTT. Protein sequence: CASSPSGLGLTDTQYF.